The next 20 T cell receptor beta chains were all read from a single sample in a study of radiation and T cells in renal cell carcinoma. Time point indicated: baseline pretreatment blood. The treatment: 15 Gy SBRT to primary tumor, nephrectomy 4 weeks later. Here immunoSEQ multiplex PCR was the method, and the copy in TCRdb shows in-frame clones only, minus some. The sample yields some 120,000 clones, about four fifths seen once. Sequencing used blood, obtained from a patient whose treatment included radiotherapy and nephrectomy. The receptors come from a woman aged 60 to 75 with renal cell carcinoma.

This rearrangement joins TRBV6-6 to TRBJ1-2; D is unresolved. This CDR3 region has 14 residues. Germline lookup yields CDR1 MNHNY and CDR2 SVGAGI (reference sequence). Trimming took 6 bases from V and 5 from J, leaving 16 bases between them. The CDR3 coding sequence is TGTGCCAGCAGCCTCCAGCGTTCCCTGTATGGCTACACCTTC. Translation: CASSLQRSLYGYTF.

This clone was observed a few times. The chain recombines TRBV6-5 with TRBJ2-3; D ambiguous. The V end was cut by 2 bases, the J end by 7 bases, with 13 bases between. This CDR3 is 14 amino acids long. Germline lookup yields CDR1 MNHEY and CDR2 SVGAGI. Here the CDR3 DNA reads TGTGCCAGCAGTTACACGTCAGACCCTAATACGCAGTATTTT. This translates into CASSYTSDPNTQYF.

The table lists this clone with a few counts. The rearrangement links TRBV5-1 to TRBJ1-1; no firm D call. Germline loops: CDR1 SGHRS, CDR2 YFSETQ. The germline V and J ends were trimmed by 1 base and 1 base, with 11 bases remaining between them. This CDR3 is 15 amino acids long. The CDR3 sequence is CASSLLYMGNTEAFF. CDR3 in DNA: TGCGCCAGCAGCTTGCTTTATATGGGGAACACTGAAGCTTTCTTT.

CDR3 protein: CASSLGHPDEQYF. For the CDR3, the DNA is TGTGCCAGCAGCCTGGGCCACCCTGACGAGCAGTACTTC. The rearrangement links TRBV7-9 to TRBJ2-7; D ambiguous. The CDR3 covers 13 residues. Trimming took 5 bases from V and 5 from J, leaving 13 bases between them. Germline assignment: CDR1 SEHNR and CDR2 FQNEAQ (reference sequence).

The chain has TRBV7-3 and TRBJ2-2; D not resolved. This CDR3 comprises 13 residues. V gave up 2 bases and J gave up 7 bases, with 8 bases separating them. Germline V gene sequence: CDR1 SGHTA, CDR2 FQGTGA. The CDR3 DNA reads as TGTGCCAGCAGCTTAGGAATCGGCGGGGAGCTGTTTTTT. Translating gives CASSLGIGGELFF.

This chain links TRBV4-2 with TRBJ2-2; TRBD2 aligns across 7 bases. The CDR3 length is 15 residues. Germline assignment: CDR1 LGHNA and CDR2 YNFKEQ. J lost 6 bases, V lost 5 bases, and 9 bases had no gene match. CDR3 loop: CASSMEAGVSGELFF. The CDR3 coding sequence is TGTGCCAGCAGCATGGAGGCGGGAGTATCCGGGGAGCTGTTTTTT.

The V and J genes are TRBV18 and TRBJ2-7; D may be TRBD1 or TRBD2 (5 bases each). Per germline, CDR1 KGHSH and CDR2 LQKENI. This CDR3 contains 13 residues. The ends were cut back, 8 bases at V and 5 bases at J, with 16 bases in the middle. CDR3 amino acids: CASIQARGDEQYF. The CDR3 DNA reads TGTGCCAGCATCCAAGCCCGAGGGGACGAGCAGTACTTC.

The V gene is TRBV7-9, the J gene TRBJ1-2; perhaps TRBD1 as D (6 bases). The CDR3 is 13 amino acids. Trimming cost V 5 bases and J 7 bases, with 14 bases left between them. Germline V gene data show CDR1 as SEHNR and CDR2 as FQNEAQ (reference sequence). CDR3 amino acids: CASSTSQGTGYTF. In nucleotides, the CDR3 is TGTGCCAGCAGCACCTCCCAGGGGACTGGCTACACCTTC.

V usage is TRBV28 and J usage is TRBJ1-1; D remains unclear. From germline, CDR1 is MDHEN and CDR2 SYDVKM. The ends were cut back, 5 bases at V and 3 bases at J, with 13 bases in the middle. The CDR3 loop spans 14 amino acids. This CDR3 reads CASSLNEAHTEAFF. CDR3 coding DNA: TGTGCCAGCAGTCTAAACGAGGCCCACACTGAAGCTTTCTTT. Variable domain in full (rest from reference TRBV28 and TRBJ1-1): DVKVTQSSRYLVKRTGEKVFLECVQDMDHENMFWYRQDPGLGLRLIYFSYDVKMKEKGDIPEGYSVSREKKERFSLILESASTNQTSMYLCASSLNEAHTEAFFGQGTRLTVV.

V is TRBV5-6 and J is TRBJ1-4, with 7 positions matching TRBD1. J gave up 0 bases and V 0 bases, and 5 bases lay outside the gene matches. This CDR3 has 17 amino acids. The germline V gene has CDR1 SGHDT and CDR2 YYEEEE. CDR3 nucleotides: TGTGCCAGCAGCTTGGGGCAGGGGGTGGCAACTAATGAAAAACTGTTTTTT. Its protein product is CASSLGQGVATNEKLFF.

The V and J genes are TRBV5-1 and TRBJ1-6, with D hard to call. This CDR3 region has 16 residues. V shed 0 bases and J shed 7 bases, with 14 bases lying between them. Germline V lookup: CDR1 SGHRS, CDR2 YFSETQ. The CDR3 protein is CASSLEPTGGNSPLHF. The CDR3, as DNA: TGCGCCAGCAGCTTGGAACCTACGGGAGGGAATTCACCCCTCCACTTT.

The rearrangement joins TRBV6-5 to TRBJ1-2; 7 bases line up with TRBD1. V dropped 5 bases and J dropped 5; count of bases not matched to a gene: 8. The CDR3 loop spans 14 amino acids. Germline assignment: CDR1 MNHEY and CDR2 SVGAGI. The chain's CDR3 is CASSPTGLSYGYTF. CDR3 DNA sequence: TGTGCCAGCAGTCCGACAGGGCTAAGTTATGGCTACACCTTC.

V is TRBV19 and J is TRBJ1-2; 7 nucleotides line up with TRBD1. Germline V gives CDR1 LNHDA, CDR2 SQIVND (reference sequence). The CDR3 loop spans 14 amino acids. The V gene end was trimmed by 4 bases and the J gene end by 4 bases; junction bases not matched to a gene: 6. CDR3 loop: CASSTQGDGYGYTF. Here the CDR3 DNA reads TGTGCCAGTAGTACTCAGGGGGACGGCTATGGCTACACCTTC.

Concerning this clone itself: Distinct nucleotide sequences in the sample also encode this CDR3. The chain employs TRBV18 and TRBJ1-5; TRBD1 might be the D (6 bases). The V end was cut by 2 bases, the J end by 2 bases, with 7 bases between. The CDR3 is made up of 14 amino acids. The germline CDR1 and CDR2 sequences are KGHSH and LQKENI. The CDR3, as DNA: TGTGCCAGCTCACCAGGGGGCGGCAATCAGCCCCAGCATTTT. Protein sequence: CASSPGGGNQPQHF.

J is TRBJ1-2 and V is TRBV28; no reliable D call. The V gene's germline CDR1 is MDHEN and CDR2 SYDVKM. The V gene lost 4 bases and the J gene lost 6 bases, with 12 bases spanning the gap. This CDR3 has 13 residues. The CDR3 nucleotides are TGTGCCAGCAGTTCATTCCGGTCGGATGGCTACACCTTC. Encoded protein: CASSSFRSDGYTF.

The chain joins TRBV6-5 to TRBJ1-2, with TRBD1 matching over 9 bases. In germline, CDR1 is MNHEY, CDR2 SVGAGI. The J segment lost 1 base and the V segment lost 6 bases, leaving 6 bases of the junction unmatched. The CDR3 spans 15 residues. The CDR3 DNA reads as TGTGCCAGCAGCCTAACAGGGGGCGATAACTATGGCTACACCTTC. Amino acid sequence: CASSLTGGDNYGYTF.

The chain recombines TRBV27 with TRBJ2-6; D not resolved. CDR1 and CDR2 from the germline V gene are MNHEY and SMNVEV (reference sequence). The CDR3 is 19 amino acids. The V end was cut by 0 bases, the J end by 2 bases, with 17 bases between. CDR3: CASSLSALGVRTGANVLTF. In DNA form, the CDR3 reads TGTGCCAGCAGTTTATCGGCATTAGGTGTTCGCACTGGGGCCAACGTCCTGACTTTC.

The CDR3 sequence: CAIRPDSTRNTGELFF. CDR3 sequence (DNA): TGTGCCATCAGACCGGACTCAACCCGGAACACCGGGGAGCTGTTTTTT. The V call is TRBV10-3, the J call TRBJ2-2; a possible D gene is TRBD2 (5 bases). V was shortened by 6 bases and J by 1 base, with 15 bases between the two germline ends. CDR1 ENHRY and CDR2 SYGVKD come from the germline V gene. This CDR3 has 16 amino acids.

In this sample, this clone turned up once. The J gene is TRBJ1-6, the V gene TRBV7-9; D unresolved. CDR3 length: 14 amino acids. Trimming cost V 2 bases and J 5 bases, with 7 bases left between them. Germline CDR1 SEHNR, CDR2 FQNEAQ (reference sequence). The CDR3, as DNA: TGTGCCAGCAGCTTAAGGGCGAATAATTCACCCCTCCACTTT. Translated, it gives CASSLRANNSPLHF.

The chain recombines TRBV10-1 with TRBJ2-7; TRBD2 is a possible D gene (7 bases). Germline V gives CDR1 WNHNN, CDR2 SYGVQD (reference sequence). This CDR3 is built from 14 residues. The germline V and J ends were trimmed by 4 bases and 2 bases, with 12 bases remaining between them. The CDR3, as DNA: TGCGCCAGCAGTGTGGCGGGGGCACCCTACGAGCAGTACTTC. This sequence encodes CASSVAGAPYEQYF.